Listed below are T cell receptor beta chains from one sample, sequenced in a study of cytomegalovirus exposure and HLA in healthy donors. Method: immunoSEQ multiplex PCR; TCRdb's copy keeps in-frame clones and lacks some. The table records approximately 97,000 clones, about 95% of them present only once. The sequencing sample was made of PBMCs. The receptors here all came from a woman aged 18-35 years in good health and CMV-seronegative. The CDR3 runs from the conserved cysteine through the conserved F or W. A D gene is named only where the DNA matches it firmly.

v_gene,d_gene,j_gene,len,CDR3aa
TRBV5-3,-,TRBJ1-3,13,CARSLAIGNTIYF
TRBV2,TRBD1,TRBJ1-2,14,CASKEDRANYGYTF
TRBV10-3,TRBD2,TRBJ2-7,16,CAISELGTSGEGEQYF
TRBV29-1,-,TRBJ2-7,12,CSVEERDYEQYF
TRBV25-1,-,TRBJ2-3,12,CASSEPSDTQYF
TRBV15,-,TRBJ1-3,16,CATSRDLRDSGNTIYF
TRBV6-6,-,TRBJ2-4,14,CASSWELRENIQYF
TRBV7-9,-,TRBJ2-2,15,CASPRALSSGIELFF
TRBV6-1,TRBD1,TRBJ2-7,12,CASWDRGYEQYF
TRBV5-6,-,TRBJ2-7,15,CASSLSGSGFYEQYF
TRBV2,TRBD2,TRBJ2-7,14,CATRAGGSPDEQYF
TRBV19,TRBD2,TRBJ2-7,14,CASSIGGGSGEQYF
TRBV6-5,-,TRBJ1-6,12,CASSSSNSPLHF
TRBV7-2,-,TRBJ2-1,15,CASSLALATYNEQFF
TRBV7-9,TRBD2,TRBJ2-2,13,CASGRVNTGELFF
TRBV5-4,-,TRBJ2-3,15,CASSLLWSSGDTQYF
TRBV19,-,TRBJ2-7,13,CASSRSVNYEQYF